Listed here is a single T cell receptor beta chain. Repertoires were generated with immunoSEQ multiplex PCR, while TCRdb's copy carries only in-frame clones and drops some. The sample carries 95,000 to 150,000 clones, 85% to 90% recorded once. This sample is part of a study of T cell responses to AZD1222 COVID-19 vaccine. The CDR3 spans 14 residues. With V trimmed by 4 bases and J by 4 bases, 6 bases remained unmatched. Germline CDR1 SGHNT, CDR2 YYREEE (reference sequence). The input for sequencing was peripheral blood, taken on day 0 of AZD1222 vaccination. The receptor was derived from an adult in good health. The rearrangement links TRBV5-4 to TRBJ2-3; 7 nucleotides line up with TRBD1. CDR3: CASSARQGSDTQYF. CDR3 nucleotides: TGTGCCAGCAGCGCTAGACAGGGCTCAGATACGCAGTATTTT.